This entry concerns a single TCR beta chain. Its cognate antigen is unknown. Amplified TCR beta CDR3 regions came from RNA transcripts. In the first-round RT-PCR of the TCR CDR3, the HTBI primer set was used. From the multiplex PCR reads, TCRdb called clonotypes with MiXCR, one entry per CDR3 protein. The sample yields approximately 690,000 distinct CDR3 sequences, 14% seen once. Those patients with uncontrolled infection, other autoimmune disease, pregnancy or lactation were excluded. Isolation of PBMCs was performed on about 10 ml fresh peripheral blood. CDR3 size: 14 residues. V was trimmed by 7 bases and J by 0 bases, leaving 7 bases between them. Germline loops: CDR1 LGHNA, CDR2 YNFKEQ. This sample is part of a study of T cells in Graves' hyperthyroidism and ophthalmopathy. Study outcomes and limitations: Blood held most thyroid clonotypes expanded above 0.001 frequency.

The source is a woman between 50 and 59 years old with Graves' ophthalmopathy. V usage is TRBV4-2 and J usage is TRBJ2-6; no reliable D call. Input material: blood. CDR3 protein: CASTAYSGANVLTF. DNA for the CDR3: TGTGCCAGCACGGCCTACTCTGGGGCCAACGTCCTGACTTTC.